Given below is one TCR beta chain in context. Its antigen is unidentified. The sample belongs to a study of OX40 agonist ivuxolimab in advanced cancers. Study-wide findings and caveats: Both CD4+ and CD8+ T cell populations in blood had undergone clonal expansion by week 6 at 0.1 to 3.0 mg/kg.

TCRdb keeps only in-frame clones here, not all; method: immunoSEQ multiplex PCR. The sample includes tens of thousands of clones, approximately 92% of them seen just once. Blood sampling was done at baseline, cycle 4 day 1, and cycle 7 day 1. This sequence was found in an adult with an advanced solid tumor such as melanoma, head and neck, liver or kidney cancer. The sequencing used CD4+ or CD8+ T cells sorted from blood, collected in a trial of the OX40 agonist ivuxolimab.

CDR3 nucleotides: TGTGCCAGCAGTTTAGGGAGCTTCTATGGCTACACCTTC. The encoded protein is CASSLGSFYGYTF. The chain combines TRBV27 with TRBJ1-2, with D unresolved. With 2 bases removed from V and 4 bases from J, the gap between germline ends came to 8 bases. Germline loops: CDR1 MNHEY, CDR2 SMNVEV (reference sequence). This CDR3 spans 13 amino acids.